One sample yielded the 7 T cell receptor beta chains listed below, sequenced in a study of PD-1 blockade in classical Hodgkin lymphoma. Generated by immunoSEQ multiplex PCR, the TCRdb table keeps only in-frame clones and is missing some. This table has 45,000 to 60,000 clones, 70% to 80% appearing once. The sample's time point: cycle 4 day 1 (C4D1), after less than 7 weeks of nivolumab. All patients experienced relapse after autologous stem cell transplantation, and brentuximab vedotin exposure was variable. The sequencing used peripheral blood mononuclear cells (PBMCs), collected before the fourth cycle of nivolumab. The receptors derive from a human donor with classical Hodgkin lymphoma.

This clone was seen only once. The chain recombines TRBV28 with TRBJ1-2; D call uncertain. The ends were cut back, 3 bases at V and 8 bases at J, with 19 bases in the middle. The CDR3 covers 15 residues. Germline V lookup: CDR1 MDHEN, CDR2 SYDVKM. The CDR3 DNA sequence: TGTGCCAGCAGTTTCCGTCTGTCGGGTGCGAGGGGCTACACCTTC. Its protein product is CASSFRLSGARGYTF.

The chain carries TRBV30 and TRBJ2-1, with 7 nucleotides matching TRBD1. The CDR3 length is 15 residues. The V segment lost 6 bases and the J segment 0 bases; nucleotides outside the gene matches: 8. Germline-derived CDR1 and CDR2 are GTSNPN and SVGIG (reference sequence). The CDR3 is CACRKGASSYNEQFF. The CDR3 coding sequence is TGTGCCTGCAGGAAGGGGGCCAGCTCCTACAATGAGCAGTTCTTC.

The chain carries TRBV7-2 and TRBJ1-1, with D possibly TRBD1 on 5 matching bases. CDR1 SGHTA and CDR2 FQGNSA come from the germline V gene. V dropped 7 bases and J dropped 3 bases, with 9 bases sitting between them. The CDR3 contains 12 residues. The CDR3 nucleotides are TGTGCCAGCAAGATGGGGGACACTGAAGCTTTCTTT. Translated: CASKMGDTEAFF.

The rearrangement uses TRBV18 and TRBJ1-4; 7 bases align to TRBD1. The CDR3 contains 14 residues. V lost 3 bases and J lost 7; bases outside the gene matches: 5. Per the germline V gene, CDR1 is KGHSH and CDR2 is LQKENI. The CDR3 bases are TGTGCCAGCTCACCGGCAGGGGGAGGTGAAAAACTGTTTTTT. It translates to CASSPAGGGEKLFF.

In its sample, this clone ranks as medium-sized. This chain connects TRBV6-1 to TRBJ1-3; no clear D. Germline CDR1 reads MNHNS; CDR2 reads SASEGT. CDR3 length: 17 residues. Between the trimmed V and J ends, which lost 0 bases and 3 bases, there was a span of 15 bases. CDR3 sequence (DNA): TGTGCCAGCAGTGAAGCCCGGACGCAGCTTCTTGGAAACACCATATATTTT. Its translation is CASSEARTQLLGNTIYF.

The chain employs TRBV30 and TRBJ2-1; 7 bases fit TRBD1. The CDR3 contains 13 residues. The V and J ends lost 3 bases and 7 bases, in that order; junction bases with no gene match: 6. Germline assignment: CDR1 GTSNPN and CDR2 SVGIG (reference sequence). CDR3 in amino acids: CAWRTGWGNEQFF. The DNA of the CDR3 is TGTGCCTGGAGGACAGGGTGGGGGAATGAGCAGTTCTTC.

V is TRBV5-1 and J is TRBJ1-1; a weak D match, TRBD1 (5 bases). Per the germline V gene, CDR1 is SGHRS and CDR2 is YFSETQ. Trimming pared 4 bases from V and 4 bases from J, leaving 14 bases between. The CDR3 contains 14 residues. CDR3 in amino acids: CASSPSGGTTEAFF. Written as DNA, the CDR3 is TGCGCCAGCAGCCCCTCGGGTGGGACCACTGAAGCTTTCTTT.